This T cell receptor beta chain came from a study of cytomegalovirus exposure and HLA in healthy donors. This CDR3 has 13 residues. CDR1 is SQVTM, CDR2 ANQGSEA, per germline. The V gene end was trimmed by 8 bases and the J gene end by 0 bases; junction bases not matched to a gene: 4. PCR primers comprised 60 Vbeta and 13 Jbeta primers. Source study methods: Among the unique TCR beta chains that a later analysis counted, 80 million to 100 million in all, 10 million to 11 million were shared. Libraries were prepared by immunoSEQ multiplex PCR; TCRdb keeps only in-frame clonotypes and omits some of them. Clone size and V and J calls were adopted from that table, with D and trimming inferred from the DNA. The table includes about 110,000 clones, about 74% detected once. Study-level findings and limits: Earlier analysis yielded a pattern in which most TCR beta V segments were productive about 90% or about 30% of the time. Sequencing likely produced, as an artifact, a cluster of highly shared sequence variants.

Points on this clone: Its antigen is not identified.

The TCR was taken from a female donor in good health and CMV-seropositive. This chain uses TRBV29-1 with TRBJ1-1; 9 bases agree with TRBD1. Sequencing was carried out using PBMCs. The CDR3 region has the DNA TGCAGCATGACAGGGGGTATGAACACTGAAGCTTTCTTT. Translation gives CSMTGGMNTEAFF.